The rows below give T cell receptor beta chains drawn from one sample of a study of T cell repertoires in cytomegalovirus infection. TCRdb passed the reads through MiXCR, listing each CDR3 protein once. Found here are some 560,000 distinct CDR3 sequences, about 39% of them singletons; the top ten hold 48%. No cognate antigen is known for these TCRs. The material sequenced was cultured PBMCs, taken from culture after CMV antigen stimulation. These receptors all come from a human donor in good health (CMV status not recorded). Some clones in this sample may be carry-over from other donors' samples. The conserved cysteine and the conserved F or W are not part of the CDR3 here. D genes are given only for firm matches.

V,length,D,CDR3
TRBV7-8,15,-,ASSPLPGRGLFTEAF
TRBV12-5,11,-,ASGKRNRAEAF
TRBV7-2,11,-,ASSFEGPLTQY
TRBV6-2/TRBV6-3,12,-,ASSFLGGSYEQY
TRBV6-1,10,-,ASSAQLETQY
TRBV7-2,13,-,ASTNVLGSTDTQY
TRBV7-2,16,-,ASSRAWWERSSYNEQF
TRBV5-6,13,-,ASSSGGLAKNIQY
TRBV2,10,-,ASSSQGSGYT
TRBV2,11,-,ASTSGRDEKLF
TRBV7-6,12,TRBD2,ASSFLRETLEQF
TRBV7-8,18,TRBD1,ASSLNRPGGQGFLNTEAF
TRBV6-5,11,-,ASSYRTASPLH